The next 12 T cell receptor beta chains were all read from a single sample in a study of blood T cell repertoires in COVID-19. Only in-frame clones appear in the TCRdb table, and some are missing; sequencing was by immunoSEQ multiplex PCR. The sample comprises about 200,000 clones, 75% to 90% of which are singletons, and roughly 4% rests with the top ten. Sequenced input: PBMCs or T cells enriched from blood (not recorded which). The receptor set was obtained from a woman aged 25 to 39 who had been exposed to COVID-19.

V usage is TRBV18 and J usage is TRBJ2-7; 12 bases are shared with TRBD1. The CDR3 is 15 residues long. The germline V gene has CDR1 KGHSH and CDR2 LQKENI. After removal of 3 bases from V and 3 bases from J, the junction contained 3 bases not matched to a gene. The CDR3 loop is CASSPGTGGDYEQYF. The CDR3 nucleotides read TGTGCCAGCTCACCCGGGACAGGGGGCGACTACGAGCAGTACTTC.

DNA of the CDR3: TGTGCCATCACCGGACAGGGTCTCAATGAGCAGTTCTTC. Protein product: CAITGQGLNEQFF. The V gene is TRBV10-3, the J gene TRBJ2-1; TRBD1 matches at 8 bases. The CDR3 sequence is 13 residues long. Looked up from germline, CDR1 is ENHRY and CDR2 is SYGVKD. J gave up 6 bases and V 7 bases, and 5 bases lay outside the gene matches.

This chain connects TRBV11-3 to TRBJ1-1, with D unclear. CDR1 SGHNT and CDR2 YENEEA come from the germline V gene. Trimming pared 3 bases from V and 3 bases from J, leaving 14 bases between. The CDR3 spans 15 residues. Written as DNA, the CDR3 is TGTGCCAGCAGCTTTGGTGGCAGGCTTTACACTGAAGCTTTCTTT. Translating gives CASSFGGRLYTEAFF.

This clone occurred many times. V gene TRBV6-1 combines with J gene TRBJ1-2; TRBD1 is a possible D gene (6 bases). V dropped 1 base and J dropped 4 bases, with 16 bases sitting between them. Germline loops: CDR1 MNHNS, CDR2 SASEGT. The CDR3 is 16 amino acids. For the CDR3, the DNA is TGTGCCAGCAGTGAAGTCGAGGGGGGGACCGGCTATGGCTACACCTTC. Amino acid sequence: CASSEVEGGTGYGYTF.

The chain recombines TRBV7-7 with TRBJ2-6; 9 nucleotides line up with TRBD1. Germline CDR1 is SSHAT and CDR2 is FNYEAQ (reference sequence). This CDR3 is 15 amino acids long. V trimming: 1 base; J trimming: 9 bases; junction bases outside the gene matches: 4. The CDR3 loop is CASSLGTGVFNVLTF. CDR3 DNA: TGTGCCAGCAGCTTAGGGACAGGGGTTTTCAACGTCCTGACTTTC.

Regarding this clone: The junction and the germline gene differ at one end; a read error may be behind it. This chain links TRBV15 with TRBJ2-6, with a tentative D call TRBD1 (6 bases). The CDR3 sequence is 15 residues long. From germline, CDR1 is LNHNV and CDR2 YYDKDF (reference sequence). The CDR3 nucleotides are TGTGCCACCAGCAGGGACAGCTCTTGGGCCAACGTCCTGACTTTC. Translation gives CATSRDSSWANVLTF.

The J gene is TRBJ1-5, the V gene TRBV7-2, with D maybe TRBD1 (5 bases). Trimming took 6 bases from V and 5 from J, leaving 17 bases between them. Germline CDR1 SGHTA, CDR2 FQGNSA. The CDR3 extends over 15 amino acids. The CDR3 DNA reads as TGTGCCAGCAGTCGGAATATGGGAGGGGATCAGCCCCAGCATTTT. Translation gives CASSRNMGGDQPQHF.

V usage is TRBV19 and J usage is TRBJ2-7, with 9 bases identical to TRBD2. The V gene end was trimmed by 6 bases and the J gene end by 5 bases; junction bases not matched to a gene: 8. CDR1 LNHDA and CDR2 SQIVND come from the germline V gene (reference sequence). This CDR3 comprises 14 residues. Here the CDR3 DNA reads TGTGCCAGTAGGGGGACTAGCTCCCATAACGAGCAGTACTTC. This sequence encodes CASRGTSSHNEQYF.

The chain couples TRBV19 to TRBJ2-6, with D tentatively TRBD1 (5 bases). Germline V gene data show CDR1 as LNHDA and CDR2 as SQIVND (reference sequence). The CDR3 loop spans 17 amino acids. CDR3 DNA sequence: TGTGCTGCCCACCCCAGGCAGGGTCCTTCTGGGGCCAACGTCCTGACTTTC. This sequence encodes CAAHPRQGPSGANVLTF.

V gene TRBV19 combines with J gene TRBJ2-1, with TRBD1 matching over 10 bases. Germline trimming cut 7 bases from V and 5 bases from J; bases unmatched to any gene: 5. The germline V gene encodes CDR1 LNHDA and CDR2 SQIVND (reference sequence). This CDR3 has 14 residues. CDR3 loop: CASTLGTGDNEQFF. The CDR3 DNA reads TGTGCCAGTACCCTAGGGACAGGGGACAATGAGCAGTTCTTC.

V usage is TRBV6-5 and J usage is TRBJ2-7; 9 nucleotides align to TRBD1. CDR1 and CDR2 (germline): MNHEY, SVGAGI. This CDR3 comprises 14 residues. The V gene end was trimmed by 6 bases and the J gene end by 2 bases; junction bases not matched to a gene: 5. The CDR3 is CASRGQGSPYEQYF. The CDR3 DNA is TGTGCCAGCAGGGGACAGGGATCGCCCTACGAGCAGTACTTC.

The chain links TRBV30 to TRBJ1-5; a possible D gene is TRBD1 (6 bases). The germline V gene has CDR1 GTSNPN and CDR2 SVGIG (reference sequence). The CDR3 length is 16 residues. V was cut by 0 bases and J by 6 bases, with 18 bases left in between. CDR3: CAWSVRGRGKIQPQHF. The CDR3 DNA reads TGTGCCTGGAGTGTACGGGGCAGGGGCAAAATTCAGCCCCAGCATTTT. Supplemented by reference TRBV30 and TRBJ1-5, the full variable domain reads SQTIHQWPATLVQPVGSPLSLECTVEGTSNPNLYWYRQAAGRGLQLLFYSVGIGQISSEVPQNLSASRPQDRQFILSSKKLLLSDSGFYLCAWSVRGRGKIQPQHFGDGTRLSIL.